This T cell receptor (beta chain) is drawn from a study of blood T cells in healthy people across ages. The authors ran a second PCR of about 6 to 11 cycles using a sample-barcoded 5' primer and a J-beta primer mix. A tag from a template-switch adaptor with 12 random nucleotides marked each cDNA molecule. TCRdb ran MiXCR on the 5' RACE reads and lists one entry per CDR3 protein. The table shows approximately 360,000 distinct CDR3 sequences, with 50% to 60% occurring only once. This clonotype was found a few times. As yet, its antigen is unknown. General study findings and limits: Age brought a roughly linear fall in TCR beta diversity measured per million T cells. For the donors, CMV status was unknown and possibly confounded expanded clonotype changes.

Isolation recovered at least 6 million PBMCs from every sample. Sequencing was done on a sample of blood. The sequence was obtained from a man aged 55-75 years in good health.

The CDR3 loop reads CSARGTSGRAPDTQYF. The CDR3 DNA is TGCAGTGCTAGGGGTACAAGCGGGAGGGCCCCAGATACGCAGTATTTT. The rearrangement uses TRBV20-1 and TRBJ2-3; TRBD2 agrees at 10 bases. After removal of 3 bases from V and 4 bases from J, the junction contained 10 bases not matched to a gene. The CDR3 loop spans 16 amino acids. The germline V gene has CDR1 DFQATT and CDR2 SNEGSKA (reference sequence).